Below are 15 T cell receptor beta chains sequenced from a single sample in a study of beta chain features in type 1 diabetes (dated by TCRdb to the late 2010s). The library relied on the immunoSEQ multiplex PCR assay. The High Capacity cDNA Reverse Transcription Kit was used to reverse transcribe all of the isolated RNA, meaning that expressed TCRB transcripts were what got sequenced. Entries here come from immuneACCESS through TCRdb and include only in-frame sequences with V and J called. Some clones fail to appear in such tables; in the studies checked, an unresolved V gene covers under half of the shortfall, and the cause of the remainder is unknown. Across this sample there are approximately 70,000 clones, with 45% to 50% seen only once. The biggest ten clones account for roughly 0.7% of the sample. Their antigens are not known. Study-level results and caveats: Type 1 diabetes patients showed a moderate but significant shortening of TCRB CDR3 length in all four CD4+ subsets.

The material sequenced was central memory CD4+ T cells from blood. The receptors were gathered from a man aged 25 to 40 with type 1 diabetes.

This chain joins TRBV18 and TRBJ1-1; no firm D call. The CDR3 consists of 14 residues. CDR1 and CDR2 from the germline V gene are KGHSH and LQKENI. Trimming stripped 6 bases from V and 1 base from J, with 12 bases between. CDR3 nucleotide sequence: TGTGCCAGCTCGAGCCTGCAGGAGAACACTGAAGCTTTCTTT. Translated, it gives CASSSLQENTEAFF.

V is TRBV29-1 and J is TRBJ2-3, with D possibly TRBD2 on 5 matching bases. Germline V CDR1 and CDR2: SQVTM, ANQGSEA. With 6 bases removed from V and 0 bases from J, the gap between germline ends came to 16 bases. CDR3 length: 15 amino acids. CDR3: CSVLYSETSTDTQYF. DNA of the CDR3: TGCAGCGTCCTCTATAGCGAGACTAGCACAGATACGCAGTATTTT.

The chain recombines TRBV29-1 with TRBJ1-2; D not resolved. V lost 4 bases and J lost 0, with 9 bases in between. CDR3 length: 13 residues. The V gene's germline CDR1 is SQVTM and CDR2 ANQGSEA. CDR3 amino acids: CSVVHSTNYGYTF. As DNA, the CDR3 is TGCAGCGTTGTCCACAGTACTAACTATGGCTACACCTTC.

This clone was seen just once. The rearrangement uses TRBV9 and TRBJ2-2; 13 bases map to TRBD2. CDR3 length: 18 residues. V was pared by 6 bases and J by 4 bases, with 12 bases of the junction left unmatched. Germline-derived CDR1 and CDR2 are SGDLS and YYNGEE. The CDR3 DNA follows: TGTGCCAGCACCCCGGGACTAGCGGGAAGGGTTGGCACCGGGGAGCTGTTTTTT. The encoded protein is CASTPGLAGRVGTGELFF.

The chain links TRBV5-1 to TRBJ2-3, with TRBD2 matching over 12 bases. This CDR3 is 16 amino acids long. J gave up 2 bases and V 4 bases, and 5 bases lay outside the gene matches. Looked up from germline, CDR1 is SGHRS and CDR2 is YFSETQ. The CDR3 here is CASSPGLAGFTDTQYF. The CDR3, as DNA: TGCGCCAGCAGCCCCGGACTAGCGGGGTTCACAGATACGCAGTATTTT.

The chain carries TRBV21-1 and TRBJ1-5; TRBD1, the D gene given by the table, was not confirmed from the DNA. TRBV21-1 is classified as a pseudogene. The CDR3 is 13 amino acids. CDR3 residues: CASSGQDNQPQHF. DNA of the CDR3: TGTGCCAGCAGCGGACAAGACAATCAGCCCCAGCATTTT.

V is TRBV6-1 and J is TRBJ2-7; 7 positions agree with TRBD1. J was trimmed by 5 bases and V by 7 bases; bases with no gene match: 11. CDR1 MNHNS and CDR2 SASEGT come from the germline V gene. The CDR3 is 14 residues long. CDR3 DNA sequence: TGTGCCAGCATTTCGAGACAGGGCAGGCACGAGCAGTACTTC. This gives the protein CASISRQGRHEQYF.

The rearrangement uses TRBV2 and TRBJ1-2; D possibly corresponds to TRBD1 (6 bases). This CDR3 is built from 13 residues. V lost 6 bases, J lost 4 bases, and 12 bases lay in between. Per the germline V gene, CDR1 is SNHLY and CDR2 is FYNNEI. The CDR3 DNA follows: TGTGCCAGCAGCCAAGGACAGCTCTATGGCTACACCTTC. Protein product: CASSQGQLYGYTF.

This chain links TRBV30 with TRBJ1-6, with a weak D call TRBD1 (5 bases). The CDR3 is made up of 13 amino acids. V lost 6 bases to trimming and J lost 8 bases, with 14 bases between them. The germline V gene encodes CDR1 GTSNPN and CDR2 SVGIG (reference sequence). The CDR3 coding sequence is TGTGCCTGCCTTTCCGCGGGGGATTCACCCCTCCACTTT. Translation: CACLSAGDSPLHF.

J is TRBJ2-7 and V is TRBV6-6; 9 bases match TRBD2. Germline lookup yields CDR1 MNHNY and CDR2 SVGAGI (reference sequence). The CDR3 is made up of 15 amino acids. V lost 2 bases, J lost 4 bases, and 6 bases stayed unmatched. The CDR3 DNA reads TGTGCCAGCAGTTACGGCGGGGGGGCCCCTTACGAGCAGTACTTC. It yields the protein CASSYGGGAPYEQYF.

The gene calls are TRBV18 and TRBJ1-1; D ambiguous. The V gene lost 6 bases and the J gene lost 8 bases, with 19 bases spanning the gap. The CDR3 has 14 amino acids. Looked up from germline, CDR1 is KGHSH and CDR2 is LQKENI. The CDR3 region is CASSTTPEGLEAFF. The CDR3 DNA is TGTGCCAGCTCCACCACACCGGAGGGATTGGAAGCTTTCTTT.

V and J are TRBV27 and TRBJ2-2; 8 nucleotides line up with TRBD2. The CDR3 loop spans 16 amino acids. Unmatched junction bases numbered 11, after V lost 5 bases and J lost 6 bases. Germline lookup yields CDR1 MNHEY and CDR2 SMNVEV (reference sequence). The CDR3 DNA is TGTGCCAGCAGTCCCCCCTTATCGGGGGGGCCCGGGGAGCTGTTTTTT. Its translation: CASSPPLSGGPGELFF.

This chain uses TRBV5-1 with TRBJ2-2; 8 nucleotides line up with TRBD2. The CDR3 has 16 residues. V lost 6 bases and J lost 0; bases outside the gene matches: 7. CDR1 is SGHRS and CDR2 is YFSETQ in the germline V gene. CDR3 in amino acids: CASTLSGTTNTGELFF. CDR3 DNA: TGCGCCAGCACCCTTAGCGGGACCACGAACACCGGGGAGCTGTTTTTT.

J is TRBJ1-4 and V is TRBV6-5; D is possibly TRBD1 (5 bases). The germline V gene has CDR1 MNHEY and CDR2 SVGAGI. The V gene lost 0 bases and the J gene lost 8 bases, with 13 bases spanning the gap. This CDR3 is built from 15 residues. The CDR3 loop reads CASSYSGDRSEKLFF. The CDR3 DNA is TGTGCCAGCAGTTACTCGGGCGACAGAAGCGAAAAACTGTTTTTT.

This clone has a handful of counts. The CDR3 DNA reads as TGTGCCAGCAGCCCGCCCGGGACAGTCGGGGCGCGTGAGCAGTTCTTC. It translates to CASSPPGTVGAREQFF. The rearrangement joins TRBV5-6 to TRBJ2-1; the match to TRBD1 covers 7 bases. This CDR3 is built from 16 residues. Germline assignment: CDR1 SGHDT and CDR2 YYEEEE. V gave up 4 bases and J gave up 9 bases; unmatched junction bases: 16.